This T cell receptor beta chain is from a study of cytomegalovirus exposure and HLA in healthy donors. PCR was performed using 60 Vbeta and 13 Jbeta primers. Libraries were prepared by immunoSEQ multiplex PCR; TCRdb keeps only in-frame clonotypes and omits some of them. Across tens of thousands of clones, the top ten clones capture more than 5% of the sample. This CDR3 comprises 17 residues. The source is a man aged 30 to 45 in good health and CMV-seropositive. The sample taken for sequencing was PBMCs. The genes are TRBV1 and TRBJ2-5; the table's D call TRBD2 went unverified against the DNA. TRBV1 constitutes a pseudogene. The CDR3 sequence is CTSSQVGTSGSQETQYF. The CDR3 coding sequence is TGCACCAGCAGCCAAGTAGGAACTAGCGGATCTCAAGAGACCCAGTACTTC.